This TCR beta chain was captured in a study of spatial heterogeneity in lung cancer. Study-level results: The authors estimated that around 7% of tumor T cells were covered for alpha chains and roughly 14% for beta chains. Mutation tallies in tumors tracked expanded intratumoral alpha and beta TCR counts.

Time point indicated: sample taken at primary tumor resection. TCRdb fed the 5' RACE reads into MiXCR, producing one record per CDR3 protein. The repertoire holds some 5,100 distinct CDR3 sequences, 10% to 15% seen once, with approximately 15% in the top ten. Between the trimmed V and J ends, which lost 3 bases and 7 bases, there was a span of 9 bases. CDR1 and CDR2 (germline): DFQATT, SNEGSKA (reference sequence). This CDR3 has 11 amino acids. This clonotype showed up many times. Antigen: not known. The sample here was lung tumor tissue, taken at surgery. The clonotype was recovered from a female donor with early-stage non-small cell lung cancer. J is TRBJ1-1 and V is TRBV20-1; no clear D gene. The CDR3 loop reads CSARSESEAFF. The CDR3 coding sequence is TGCAGTGCTAGGTCCGAAAGTGAAGCTTTCTTT.